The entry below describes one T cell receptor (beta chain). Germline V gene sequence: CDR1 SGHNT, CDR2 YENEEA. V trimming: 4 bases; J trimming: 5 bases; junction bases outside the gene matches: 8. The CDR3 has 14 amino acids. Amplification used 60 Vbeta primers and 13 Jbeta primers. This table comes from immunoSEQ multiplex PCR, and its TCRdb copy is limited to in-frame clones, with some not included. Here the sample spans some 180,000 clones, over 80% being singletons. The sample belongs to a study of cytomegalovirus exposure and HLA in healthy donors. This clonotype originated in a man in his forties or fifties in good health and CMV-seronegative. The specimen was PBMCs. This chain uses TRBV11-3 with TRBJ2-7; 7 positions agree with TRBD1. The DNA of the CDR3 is TGTGCCAGCAGCTCCAGACAGGGCAGCCACGAGCAGTACTTC. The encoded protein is CASSSRQGSHEQYF.